These 18 T cell receptor beta chains originate from one sample sequenced in a study of CD8+CD57+ T cells in acquired aplastic anemia. Genomic DNA was employed as the template in profiling TCR beta VDJ and CDR3. TCRdb called the reads again in MiXCR, with one record for every CDR3 protein. The table includes some 180,000 distinct CDR3 sequences, around 45% detected once. Sequenced material: sorted CD4+, CD8+, or CD8+CD57+ T cells (not recorded which) from PBMCs. These receptors originate from a human donor in good health.

The chain carries TRBV7-9 and TRBJ1-1; D is undetermined. The CDR3 loop spans 12 amino acids. Trimming removed 5 bases at V and 1 base at J, with 5 bases between. CDR1 is SEHNR and CDR2 is FQNEAQ in the germline V gene (reference sequence). CDR3 sequence: CASSQSNTEAFF. CDR3 DNA: TGTGCCAGCAGCCAATCGAACACTGAAGCTTTCTTT.

This clonotype is a singleton in its sample. V gene TRBV5-1 combines with J gene TRBJ1-1; D is ambiguous. This CDR3 is 14 amino acids long. The germline CDR1 and CDR2 sequences are SGHRS and YFSETQ. With 4 bases removed from V and 1 base from J, the gap between germline ends came to 11 bases. CDR3 sequence reads: CASSPSVTNTEAFF. The CDR3, as DNA: TGCGCCAGCAGCCCCTCGGTCACGAACACTGAAGCTTTCTTT.

This clonotype was recorded many times. This chain uses TRBV20-1 with TRBJ2-1, with 10 bases matching TRBD1. This CDR3 contains 16 residues. Trimming took 0 bases from V and 2 from J; bases not matched to a gene: 4. Per germline, CDR1 DFQATT and CDR2 SNEGSKA (reference sequence). CDR3 bases: TGCAGTGCTAGAGATCCGGGACAGGGGACCTACAATGAGCAGTTCTTC. Its translation is CSARDPGQGTYNEQFF.

The chain employs TRBV11-2 and TRBJ2-3, with D unclear. With 5 bases removed from V and 2 bases from J, the gap between germline ends came to 17 bases. Germline CDR1 is SGHAT and CDR2 is FQNNGV. CDR3 length: 16 residues. In DNA, the CDR3 is TGTGCCAGCAGCCTAAGGGCCGATTCGGTCACAGATACGCAGTATTTT. Translated: CASSLRADSVTDTQYF.

This rearrangement joins TRBV10-2 to TRBJ2-7; 10 bases fit TRBD1. The V gene end was trimmed by 2 bases and the J gene end by 4 bases; junction bases not matched to a gene: 11. CDR1 is WSHSY, CDR2 SAAADI, per germline. The CDR3 covers 17 residues. This CDR3 is CASSERESGTGAYEQYF. The CDR3 nucleotides are TGCGCCAGCAGTGAGAGGGAATCCGGGACAGGGGCGTACGAGCAGTACTTC.

The J gene is TRBJ1-1, the V gene TRBV7-9, with a tentative D call TRBD1 (5 bases). The length of the CDR3 is 15 residues. V was cut by 0 bases and J by 3 bases, with 11 bases left in between. Germline-derived CDR1 and CDR2 are SEHNR and FQNEAQ (reference sequence). CDR3 nucleotide sequence: TGTGCCAGCAGCTTAGCGTGGGAAGGGGACACTGAAGCTTTCTTT. This codes for CASSLAWEGDTEAFF.

The chain recombines TRBV27 with TRBJ1-4; tentative D call: TRBD1 (6 bases). V shed 0 bases and J shed 1 base, with 12 bases lying between them. This CDR3 comprises 17 residues. Germline CDR1 reads MNHEY; CDR2 reads SMNVEV (reference sequence). Here the CDR3 DNA reads TGTGCCAGCAGTTTATCTCTCAGGGGAGTAACTAATGAAAAACTGTTTTTT. Translation: CASSLSLRGVTNEKLFF.

The CDR3 nucleotides read TGTGCCAGCCCAGGGGCCTACAATGAGCAGTTCTTC. It is translated as CASPGAYNEQFF. This chain uses TRBV2 with TRBJ2-1; tentative D call: TRBD1 (6 bases). Deletions cut 8 bases from V and 2 bases from J, with 7 bases between. The CDR3 has 12 amino acids. The germline gives CDR1 SNHLY, CDR2 FYNNEI.

Only one count was recorded for this clonotype. A junction boundary mismatches the germline segment, possibly from a read error. The CDR3 sequence is CASGSDQPQHF. CDR3 nucleotides: TGTGCCAGCGGTAGCGATCAGCCCCAGCATTTT. V is TRBV6-1 and J is TRBJ1-5; no firm D call. The germline V gene encodes CDR1 MNHNS and CDR2 SASEGT. The CDR3 is 11 amino acids.

This clonotype was seen repeatedly, ten times or more. V gene TRBV5-1 combines with J gene TRBJ1-4; D is unresolved. CDR3 length: 14 amino acids. Trimming left V 3 bases short and J 8 bases short, with 14 bases between. Germline CDR1 reads SGHRS; CDR2 reads YFSETQ. CDR3 DNA: TGCGCCAGCAGCTCGGAGCGTCTTGGCGAAAAACTGTTTTTT. Amino acid sequence: CASSSERLGEKLFF.

The chain uses TRBV10-3 and TRBJ2-1; 9 bases match TRBD1. V was pared by 6 bases and J by 5 bases, with 5 bases of the junction left unmatched. Germline V gives CDR1 ENHRY, CDR2 SYGVKD. The CDR3 spans 14 residues. The DNA for the CDR3 is TGTGCCATCAGGGAGGACAGGGGACACAATGAGCAGTTCTTC. Protein: CAIREDRGHNEQFF.

The chain uses TRBV20-1 and TRBJ2-3, with D uncertain. V was cut by 0 bases and J by 11 bases, with 15 bases left in between. The CDR3 has 13 residues. Per the germline V gene, CDR1 is DFQATT and CDR2 is SNEGSKA (reference sequence). The CDR3 DNA reads TGCAGTGCTAGAGATCTGGTAGCCGGCGGGCAGTATTTT. Protein product: CSARDLVAGGQYF.

This clonotype appeared once. This chain uses TRBV15 with TRBJ1-1; no firm D call. Germline-derived CDR1 and CDR2 are LNHNV and YYDKDF (reference sequence). Between the trimmed V and J ends, which lost 5 bases and 3 bases, there was a span of 13 bases. The CDR3 is 14 residues long. The CDR3 DNA reads TGTGCCACCAGCCCTAGATCGGTCGACACTGAAGCTTTCTTT. This sequence encodes CATSPRSVDTEAFF.

This clonotype was counted only a few times. V is TRBV28 and J is TRBJ1-1; D possibly corresponds to TRBD1 (5 bases). The CDR3 is 13 amino acids. Trimming cost V 2 bases and J 4 bases, with 8 bases left between them. The germline V gene encodes CDR1 MDHEN and CDR2 SYDVKM. The CDR3 bases are TGTGCCAGCAGTTTACGAGGGGTCACTGAAGCTTTCTTT. Translation: CASSLRGVTEAFF.

V usage is TRBV20-1 and J usage is TRBJ2-3; D is undetermined. CDR3 length: 13 amino acids. Trimming cost V 4 bases and J 0 bases, with 8 bases left between them. Germline V gives CDR1 DFQATT, CDR2 SNEGSKA (reference sequence). Written as DNA, the CDR3 is TGCAGTGCTACTGCGACTAGCACAGATACGCAGTATTTT. This translates into CSATATSTDTQYF.

The DNA of the CDR3 is TGCGCCAGCAGCATGGGACAGTCAACTAATGAAAAACTGTTTTTT. Protein product: CASSMGQSTNEKLFF. The chain uses TRBV5-1 and TRBJ1-4; 7 nucleotides align to TRBD1. Unmatched junction bases numbered 3, after V lost 4 bases and J lost 0 bases. The germline CDR1 and CDR2 sequences are SGHRS and YFSETQ. There are 15 residues in the CDR3.

V usage is TRBV19 and J usage is TRBJ1-5, with TRBD1 as a possible D gene (6 bases). V dropped 5 bases and J dropped 0 bases, with 14 bases sitting between them. The germline V gene has CDR1 LNHDA and CDR2 SQIVND (reference sequence). The CDR3 has 16 residues. For the CDR3, the DNA is TGTGCCAGTAGTCGCTGGGACACATCTAGCAATCAGCCCCAGCATTTT. This encodes CASSRWDTSSNQPQHF.

The chain uses TRBV7-6 and TRBJ1-6; 9 bases map to TRBD1. This CDR3 contains 14 residues. Germline values: CDR1 SGHVS, CDR2 FNYEAQ. The V segment lost 5 bases and the J segment 14 bases; nucleotides outside the gene matches: 10. Here the CDR3 DNA reads TGTGCCAGCAGCAACGGACAGGGGTATTCTTCCCTCCACTTT. This translates into CASSNGQGYSSLHF.